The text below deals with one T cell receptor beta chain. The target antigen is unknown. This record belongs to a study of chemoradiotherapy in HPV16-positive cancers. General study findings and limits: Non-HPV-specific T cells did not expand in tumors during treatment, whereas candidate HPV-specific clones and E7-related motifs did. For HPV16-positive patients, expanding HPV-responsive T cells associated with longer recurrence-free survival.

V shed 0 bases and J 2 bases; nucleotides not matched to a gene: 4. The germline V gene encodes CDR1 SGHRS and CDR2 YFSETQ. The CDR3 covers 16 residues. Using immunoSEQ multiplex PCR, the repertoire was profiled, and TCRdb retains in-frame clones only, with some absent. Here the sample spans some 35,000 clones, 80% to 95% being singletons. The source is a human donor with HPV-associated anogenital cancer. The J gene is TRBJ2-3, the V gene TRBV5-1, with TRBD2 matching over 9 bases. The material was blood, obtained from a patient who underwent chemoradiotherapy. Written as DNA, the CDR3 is TGCGCCAGCAGCTTGGCTAGCGGGGAGAACACAGATACGCAGTATTTT. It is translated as CASSLASGENTDTQYF.